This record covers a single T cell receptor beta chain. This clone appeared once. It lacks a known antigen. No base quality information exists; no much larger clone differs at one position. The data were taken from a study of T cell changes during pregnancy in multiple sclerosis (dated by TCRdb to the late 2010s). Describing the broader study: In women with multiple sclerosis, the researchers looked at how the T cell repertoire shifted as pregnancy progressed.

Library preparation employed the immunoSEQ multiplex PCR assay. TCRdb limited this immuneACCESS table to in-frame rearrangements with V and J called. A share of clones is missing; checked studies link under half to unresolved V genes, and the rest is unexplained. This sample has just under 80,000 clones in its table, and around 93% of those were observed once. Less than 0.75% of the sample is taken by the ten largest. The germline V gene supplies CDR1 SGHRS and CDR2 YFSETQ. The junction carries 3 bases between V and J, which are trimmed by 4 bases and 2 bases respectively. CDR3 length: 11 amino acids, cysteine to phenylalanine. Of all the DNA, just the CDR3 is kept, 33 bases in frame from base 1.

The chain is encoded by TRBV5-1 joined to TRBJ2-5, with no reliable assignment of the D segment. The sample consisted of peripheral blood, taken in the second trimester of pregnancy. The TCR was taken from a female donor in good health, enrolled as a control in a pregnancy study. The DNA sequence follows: TGCGCCAGCAGCGTACAAGAGACCCAGTACTTC. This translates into CASSVQETQYF.